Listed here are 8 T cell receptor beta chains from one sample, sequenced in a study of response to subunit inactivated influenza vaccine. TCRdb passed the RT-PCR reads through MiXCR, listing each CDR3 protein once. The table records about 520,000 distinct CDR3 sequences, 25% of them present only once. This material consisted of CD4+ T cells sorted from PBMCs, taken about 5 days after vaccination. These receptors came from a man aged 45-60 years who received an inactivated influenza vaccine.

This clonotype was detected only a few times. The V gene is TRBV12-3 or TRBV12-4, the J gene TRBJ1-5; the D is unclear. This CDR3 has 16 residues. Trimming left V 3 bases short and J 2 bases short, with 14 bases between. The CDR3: CASSFAAQVGNQPQHF. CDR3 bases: TGTGCCAGCAGTTTTGCGGCGCAGGTAGGCAATCAGCCCCAGCATTTT.

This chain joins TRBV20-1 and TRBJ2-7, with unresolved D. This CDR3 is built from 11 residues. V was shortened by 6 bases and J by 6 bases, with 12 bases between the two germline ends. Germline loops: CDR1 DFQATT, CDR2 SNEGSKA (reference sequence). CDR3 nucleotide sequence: TGCAGTGCCCTCATCCCGGGCGAGCAGTACTTC. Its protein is CSALIPGEQYF.

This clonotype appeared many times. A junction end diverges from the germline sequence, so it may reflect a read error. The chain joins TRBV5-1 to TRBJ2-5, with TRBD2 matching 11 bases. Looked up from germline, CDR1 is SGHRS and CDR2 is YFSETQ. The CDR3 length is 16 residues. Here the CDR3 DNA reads TGTGCCAGCAGCTTAGGAGGGACTAGCGGCCAAGAGACCCAGTACTTC. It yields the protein CASSLGGTSGQETQYF.

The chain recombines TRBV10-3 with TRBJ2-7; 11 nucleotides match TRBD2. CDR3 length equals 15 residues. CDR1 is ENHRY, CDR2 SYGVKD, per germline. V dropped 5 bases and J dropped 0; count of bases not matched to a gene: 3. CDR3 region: CAISRTSGSSYEQYF. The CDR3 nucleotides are TGTGCCATCAGTAGGACTAGCGGGTCCTCCTACGAGCAGTACTTC.

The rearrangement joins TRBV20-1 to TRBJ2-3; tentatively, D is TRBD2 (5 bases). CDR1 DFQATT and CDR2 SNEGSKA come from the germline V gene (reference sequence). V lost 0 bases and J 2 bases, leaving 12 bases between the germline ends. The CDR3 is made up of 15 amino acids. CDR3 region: CSARDVRGNTDTQYF. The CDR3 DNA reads TGCAGTGCTAGAGATGTTCGGGGAAACACAGATACGCAGTATTTT.

CDR3 loop: CSASSSYEQYF. CDR3 nucleotide sequence: TGCAGTGCTAGCTCTTCCTACGAGCAGTACTTC. The J gene is TRBJ2-7, the V gene TRBV20-1, with D unresolved. CDR1 is DFQATT, CDR2 SNEGSKA, per germline (reference sequence). The CDR3 consists of 11 residues. Trimming left V 3 bases short and J 1 base short, with 4 bases between.

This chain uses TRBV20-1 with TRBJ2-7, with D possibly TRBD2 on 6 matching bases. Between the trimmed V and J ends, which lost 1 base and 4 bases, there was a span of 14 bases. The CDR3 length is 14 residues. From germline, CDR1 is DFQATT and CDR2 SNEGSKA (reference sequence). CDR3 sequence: CSARVPGGLYEQYF. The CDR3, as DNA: TGCAGTGCTAGAGTGCCCGGGGGTCTGTACGAGCAGTACTTC.

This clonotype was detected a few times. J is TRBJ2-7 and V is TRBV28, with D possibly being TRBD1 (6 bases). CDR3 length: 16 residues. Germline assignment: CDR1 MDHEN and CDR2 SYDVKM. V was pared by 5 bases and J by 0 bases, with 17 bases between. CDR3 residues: CASSRSRDTISYEQYF. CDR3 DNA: TGTGCCAGCAGTCGATCTCGGGACACCATCTCCTACGAGCAGTACTTC.